Listed below are T cell receptor beta chains from one sample, sequenced in a study of CD8+ T cells in alopecia areata. TCRdb's table, derived via immunoSEQ multiplex PCR, lists solely in-frame clones and lacks some. The sample includes approximately 42,000 clones, just over 65% of them seen just once. The sequences come from CD8+ T cells sorted from blood, collected at week 4, from a patient treated with tofacitinib. The receptor set was obtained from a human donor with alopecia areata. CDR3s include the opening cysteine and the closing phenylalanine or tryptophan. A D gene is named only where the DNA matches it firmly. Not every row has a clone size; where given, it reads once, few, many or a size class.

>-|TRBV29-1|few|TRBJ2-7
TGCAGCGTCTCCGGAGCAGTGAGGACCTACGAGCAGTACTTC
CSVSGAVRTYEQYF
>-|TRBV9|few|TRBJ1-1
TGTGCCAGCAGCCCTACCCCCAAAATGAACACTGAAGCTTTCTTT
CASSPTPKMNTEAFF
>-|TRBV27|-|TRBJ2-3
TGTGCCAGCAGTTTAGAAACGCTCACAGATACGCAGTATTTT
CASSLETLTDTQYF
>-|TRBV4-3|once|TRBJ2-2
TGCGCCAGCAGCCAAGGAGGAGGGAGAGCCGGGGAGCTGTTTTTT
CASSQGGGRAGELFF
>TRBD1|TRBV7-8|-|TRBJ2-5
TGTGCCAGCAGCTTTGGACAGGGGGCGCGGGAGACCCAGTACTTC
CASSFGQGARETQYF
>-|TRBV29-1|few|TRBJ1-2
TGCAGCGTTGAAGATCTGGCGAAAGCAAGAAATGGCTACACCTTC
CSVEDLAKARNGYTF
>-|TRBV29-1|-|TRBJ2-3
TGCAGCGTTGAAGATCTGGGGGGGGGCCCAGATACGCAGTATTTT
CSVEDLGGGPDTQYF
>-|TRBV19|-|TRBJ2-7
TGTGCCAGTAGACGGGACGGAGAATACGAGCAGTACTTC
CASRRDGEYEQYF
>-|TRBV5-1|-|TRBJ2-7
TGCGCCAGCAGGCTGTTGGGTGAAGCCTACGAGCAGTACTTC
CASRLLGEAYEQYF
>TRBD2|TRBV29-1|few|TRBJ2-7
TGCAGCGTTGAGACTAGCGCCTCCTACGAGCAGTACTTC
CSVETSASYEQYF
>-|TRBV4-3|-|TRBJ2-2
TGCGCCAGCAGCCAAGACTACAGGAACACCGGGGAGCTGTTTTTT
CASSQDYRNTGELFF
>-|TRBV6-5|-|TRBJ1-5
TGTGCCAGCAGTCCGGGGGCAGGCAATCAGCCCCAGCATTTT
CASSPGAGNQPQHF
>TRBD2|TRBV5-6|once|TRBJ2-1
TGTGCCAGCGGAGGCGGGGGGGCCTCCTACAATGAGCAGTTCTTC
CASGGGGASYNEQFF
>-|TRBV6-6|-|TRBJ2-1
TGTGCCAGCAGTTACTTTAGCGAGCGCAATGAGCAGTTCTTC
CASSYFSERNEQFF
>-|TRBV2|many|TRBJ1-1
TGTGCCAGCAGTGCGAGTCGGGGGAAGGGGCACACTGAAGCTTTCTTT
CASSASRGKGHTEAFF
>-|TRBV6-5|-|TRBJ2-7
TGTGCCAGCAGTAAATCTCGGTTCGAGCAGTACTTC
CASSKSRFEQYF
>TRBD1|TRBV29-1|-|TRBJ2-3
TGCAGCGTTCCACCGGGACAGGGGCATCTCACGCAGTATTTT
CSVPPGQGHLTQYF
>-|TRBV10-3|few|TRBJ2-3
TGTGCCATCAGTGATGTAGAGAGCACAGATACGCAGTATTTT
CAISDVESTDTQYF
>TRBD2|TRBV29-1|once|TRBJ2-7
TGCAGCGTTAACGGGGGGTTTGGGTACGAGCAGTACTTC
CSVNGGFGYEQYF
>-|TRBV29-1|few|TRBJ2-5
TGCAGCGTTGAAGCAGAGACCCAGTACTTC
CSVEAETQYF
>TRBD1|TRBV29-1|-|TRBJ2-7
TGCAGCGCCGGGGACAGGACCGAGCAGTACTTC
CSAGDRTEQYF
>-|TRBV15|few|TRBJ2-7
TGTGCCACCAGCAGGACCGACAGGCCCTACGAGCAGTACTTC
CATSRTDRPYEQYF
>-|TRBV7-2|medium-sized|TRBJ1-5
TGTGCCAGCCAAGAGTGGGCAGATGATCAGCCCCAGCATTTT
CASQEWADDQPQHF
>-|TRBV5-6|-|TRBJ1-3
TGTGCCAGCAACCTTGGAAACACCATATATTTT
CASNLGNTIYF
>-|TRBV29-1|-|TRBJ1-2
TGCAGCGTTGAAGCAGCTTTCTATGGCTACACCTTC
CSVEAAFYGYTF
>TRBD1|TRBV6-5|-|TRBJ1-2
TGTGCCAGCAGTTACTCCCCACAGGGGTCATACGGCTACACCTTC
CASSYSPQGSYGYTF
>-|TRBV25-1|few|TRBJ2-7
TGTGCCAGCAGACTAGCTTACGAGCAGTACTTC
CASRLAYEQYF
>TRBD1|TRBV29-1|-|TRBJ1-2
TGCAGCGCCTCCGGGACAGGGGACGATGGCTACACCTTC
CSASGTGDDGYTF
>-|TRBV30|-|TRBJ2-1
TGTGCCTGGAGTGGGGGGGACAGTGAGCAGTTCTTC
CAWSGGDSEQFF
>-|TRBV27|-|TRBJ1-2
TGTGCCAGCAGTTCCCTGGGGCATGGCTACACCTTC
CASSSLGHGYTF
>-|TRBV29-1|-|TRBJ2-7
TGCAGCGTTTTCGGGGGGCGAAACTCCTACGAGCAGTACTTC
CSVFGGRNSYEQYF
>-|TRBV29-1|-|TRBJ2-1
TGCAGCGTTTACGGGGGCAAATCCAATGAGCAGTTCTTC
CSVYGGKSNEQFF
>TRBD1|TRBV29-1|-|TRBJ1-1
TGCAGCGTTGTCGAAAGGGACAGCGAAAACACTGAAGCTTTCTTT
CSVVERDSENTEAFF
>TRBD1|TRBV30|-|TRBJ2-1
TGTGCCTGGAGTGATGGGGGACAGGGATCTTTGAGTGAGCAGTTCTTC
CAWSDGGQGSLSEQFF
>-|TRBV7-9|-|TRBJ2-7
TGTGCCAGCAGCCATCCCGACGGGGGGCGGGAGCAGTACTTC
CASSHPDGGREQYF
>-|TRBV29-1|-|TRBJ1-4
TGCAGCGTAACAGACTATAATGAAAAACTGTTTTTT
CSVTDYNEKLFF
>-|TRBV13|-|TRBJ2-3
TGTGCCAGCAGCTCCCGAGGAGGGGGGGCAGATACGCAGTATTTT
CASSSRGGGADTQYF
>TRBD1|TRBV30|-|TRBJ2-7
TGTGCCTGGAGTGTTGGGGACAGGTCGGAGCAGTACTTC
CAWSVGDRSEQYF
>-|TRBV11-2|-|TRBJ2-7
TGTGCCAGCAGCTTCAGACCGTACGAGCAGTACTTC
CASSFRPYEQYF
>-|TRBV6-5|once|TRBJ2-7
TGTGCCAGCAGTTTTCGGGAGCAGGGCTACGAGCAGTACTTC
CASSFREQGYEQYF
>-|TRBV25-1|-|TRBJ1-1
TGTGCCAGCAGTGAATATTATGAGGGACCAAACACTGAAGCTTTCTTT
CASSEYYEGPNTEAFF
>-|TRBV7-2|-|TRBJ1-6
TGTGCCAGCAGCTCCACTTGGGACTCCTATAATTCACCCCTCCACTTT
CASSSTWDSYNSPLHF
>-|TRBV7-9|-|TRBJ2-1
TGTGCCAGCAGCCCCCTCCGGTCCTACAATGAGCAGTTCTTC
CASSPLRSYNEQFF
>TRBD1|TRBV5-6|-|TRBJ2-7
TGTGCCAGCAGCACGGGACAGGATCACTACGAGCAGTACTTC
CASSTGQDHYEQYF
>-|TRBV29-1|-|TRBJ2-7
TGCAGCGTTGAGGACGCCTACGAGCAGTACTTC
CSVEDAYEQYF
>-|TRBV6-5|-|TRBJ1-5
TGTGCCAGCAGCCGGACCGGACAGCGGAATCAGCCCCAGCATTTT
CASSRTGQRNQPQHF